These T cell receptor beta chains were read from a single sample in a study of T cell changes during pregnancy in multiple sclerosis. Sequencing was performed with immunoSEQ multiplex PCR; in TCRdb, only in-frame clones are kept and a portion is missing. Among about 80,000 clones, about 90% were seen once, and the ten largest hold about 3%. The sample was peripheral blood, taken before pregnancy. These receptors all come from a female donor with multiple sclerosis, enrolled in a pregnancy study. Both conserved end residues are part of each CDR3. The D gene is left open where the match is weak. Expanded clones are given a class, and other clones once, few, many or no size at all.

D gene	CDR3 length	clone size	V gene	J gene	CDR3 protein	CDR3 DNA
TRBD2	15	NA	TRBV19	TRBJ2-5	CASSVRGGGEETQYF	TGTGCCAGTAGTGTGCGAGGTGGGGGGGAAGAGACCCAGTACTTC
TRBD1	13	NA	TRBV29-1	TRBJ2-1	CSVFGQGEREQFF	TGCAGCGTTTTTGGGCAGGGGGAGCGTGAGCAGTTCTTC
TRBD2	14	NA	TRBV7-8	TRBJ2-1	CASSRLATSNEQFF	TGTGCCAGCAGCAGACTAGCAACTAGCAATGAGCAGTTCTTC
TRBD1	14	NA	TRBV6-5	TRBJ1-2	CASRTSRDRVGYTF	TGTGCCAGCAGGACTAGTCGGGACAGGGTTGGCTACACCTTC
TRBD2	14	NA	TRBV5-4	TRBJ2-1	CASSFLAGTGEQFF	TGTGCCAGCAGCTTCCTAGCGGGAACCGGGGAGCAGTTCTTC
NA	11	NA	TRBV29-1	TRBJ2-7	CSVDQGGEQYF	TGCAGCGTTGACCAGGGGGGAGAGCAGTACTTC
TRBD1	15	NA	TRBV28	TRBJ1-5	CASSFPGGSNQPQHF	TGTGCCAGCAGTTTTCCAGGGGGTAGCAATCAGCCCCAGCATTTT
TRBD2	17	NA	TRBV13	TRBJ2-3	CASSLGLGGSSGDTQYF	TGTGCCAGCAGCTTAGGCCTGGGGGGATCTAGCGGGGATACGCAGTATTTT
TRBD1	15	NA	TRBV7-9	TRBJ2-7	CASSSSGTGVHEQYF	TGTGCCAGCAGCTCATCCGGGACAGGGGTCCACGAGCAGTACTTC
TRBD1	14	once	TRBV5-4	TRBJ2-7	CASSLQGAVYEQYF	TGTGCCAGCAGCTTACAGGGGGCCGTCTACGAGCAGTACTTC
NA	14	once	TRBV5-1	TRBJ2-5	CASSRYSARGTQYF	TGCGCCAGCAGCCGATACAGTGCCCGGGGGACCCAGTACTTC
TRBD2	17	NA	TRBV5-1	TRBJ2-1	CASSLGIRTSGTNEQFF	TGCGCCAGCAGCTTGGGGATAAGGACTAGCGGGACCAATGAGCAGTTCTTC
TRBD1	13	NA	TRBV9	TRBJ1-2	CASTATGGYGYTF	TGTGCCAGCACCGCGACAGGGGGCTATGGCTACACCTTC